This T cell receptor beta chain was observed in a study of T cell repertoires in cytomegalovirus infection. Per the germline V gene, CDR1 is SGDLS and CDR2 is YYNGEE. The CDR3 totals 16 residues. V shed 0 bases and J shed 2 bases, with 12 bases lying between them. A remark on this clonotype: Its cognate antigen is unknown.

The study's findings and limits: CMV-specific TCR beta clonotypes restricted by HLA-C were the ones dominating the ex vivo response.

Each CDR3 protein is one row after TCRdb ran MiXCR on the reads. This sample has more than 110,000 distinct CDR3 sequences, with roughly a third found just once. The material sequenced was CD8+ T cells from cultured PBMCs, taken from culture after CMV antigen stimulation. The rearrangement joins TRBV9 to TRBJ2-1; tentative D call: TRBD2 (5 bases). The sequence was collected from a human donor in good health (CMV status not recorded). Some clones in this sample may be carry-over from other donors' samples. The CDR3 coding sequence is TGTGCCAGCAGCGTAGATAAAGACGGGGCCTACAATGAGCAGTTCTTC. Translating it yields CASSVDKDGAYNEQFF.